This T cell receptor (beta chain) was identified during a study of cytotoxic CD8 clonotypes in ibrutinib-treated CLL. Turning to the study itself: Some 25 partial and 2 complete responses; at median 68 months, 14 remitted, roughly 12 progressed. Broader study findings: Treatment saw public clonotypes, which were uncommon, either contract or stay stable. Clonality showed a rise at ibrutinib response that reversed toward baseline at progression.

V lost 5 bases, J lost 6 bases, and 10 bases stayed unmatched. The CDR3 runs 16 residues. In germline, CDR1 is SEHNR, CDR2 FQNEAQ (reference sequence). Points on this clone: No antigen is known for it.

Produced via immunoSEQ multiplex PCR; TCRdb's table is partial and in-frame only. In the table there are roughly 200,000 clones, over 60% of which are singletons. TCR beta library input comprised about 1.9 micrograms of genomic DNA from cryopreserved PBMCs. The sequences come from PBMCs, collected after 24 months of ibrutinib treatment. This TCR derives from a human donor with chronic lymphocytic leukemia. V gene TRBV7-9 combines with J gene TRBJ1-4; 9 nucleotides agree with TRBD1. CDR3 DNA sequence: TGTGCCAGCAGCCCGACGATGGGACAGGGCTATGAAAAACTGTTTTTT. Protein: CASSPTMGQGYEKLFF.